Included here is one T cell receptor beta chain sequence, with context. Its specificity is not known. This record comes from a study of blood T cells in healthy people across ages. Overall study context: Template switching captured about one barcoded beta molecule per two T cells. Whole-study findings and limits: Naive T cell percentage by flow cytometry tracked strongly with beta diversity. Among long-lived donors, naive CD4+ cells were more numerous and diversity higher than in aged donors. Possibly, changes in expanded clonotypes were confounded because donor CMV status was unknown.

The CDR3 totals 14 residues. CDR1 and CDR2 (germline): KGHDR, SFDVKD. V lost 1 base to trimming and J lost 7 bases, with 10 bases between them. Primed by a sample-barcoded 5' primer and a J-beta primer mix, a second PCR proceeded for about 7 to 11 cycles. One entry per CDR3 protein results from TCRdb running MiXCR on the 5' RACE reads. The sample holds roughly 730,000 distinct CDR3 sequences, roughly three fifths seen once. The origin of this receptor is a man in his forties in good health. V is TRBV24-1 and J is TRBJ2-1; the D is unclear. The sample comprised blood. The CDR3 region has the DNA TGTGCCACCAGTGATTTAGGTACAGATAATGAGCAGTTCTTC. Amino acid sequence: CATSDLGTDNEQFF.